A selection of T cell receptor beta chains follows, all from one sample in a study of response to subunit inactivated influenza vaccine. TCRdb processed the RT-PCR reads anew with MiXCR; each CDR3 protein has one entry. The data show about 500,000 distinct CDR3 sequences, 15% to 20% seen once. The sample was CD4+ T cells sorted from PBMCs, taken 23 months after vaccination. These receptors originate from a man aged 50 to 69 who received an inactivated influenza vaccine. The CDR3 runs from the conserved cysteine through the conserved F or W. D genes are given only for firm matches. A row's size may be missing; if present it is once, few, many or a size class.

DNA	CDR3	D	size	V	J
TGCGCCAGCAGAGGGCAGATATACGAGCAGTACTTC	CASRGQIYEQYF	-	-	TRBV5-1	TRBJ2-7
TGTGCCAGCAGCTTTTGGGGCCAAGAGACCCAGTACTTC	CASSFWGQETQYF	-	-	TRBV7-9	TRBJ2-5
TGCGCCAGCAGCGCCGGGACAGGGAGAAATGAGCAGTTCTTC	CASSAGTGRNEQFF	TRBD1	few	TRBV5-1	TRBJ2-1
TGCGCCAGCAGCCCAGGATGGGGGGTAGCTAACTATGGCTACACCTTC	CASSPGWGVANYGYTF	-	many	TRBV5-1	TRBJ1-2
TGTGCCAGCAGTCCCCTTGCGGGTTTCACAGATACGCAGTATTTT	CASSPLAGFTDTQYF	-	-	TRBV28	TRBJ2-3
TGTGCCAGCACCCTGCAGGGGGCGCAGGGAGCTAGGGGCAAAAACATTCAGTACTTC	CASTLQGAQGARGKNIQYF	TRBD1	few	TRBV28	TRBJ2-4
TGCAGTGCTAGTAACGCCAATATCTATGGCTACACCTTC	CSASNANIYGYTF	-	-	TRBV20-1	TRBJ1-2
TGTGCCATCAGTGCGACAGGGTTGAACACTGAAGCTTTCTTT	CAISATGLNTEAFF	TRBD1	-	TRBV10-3	TRBJ1-1
TGTGCCATCAGTGTTTATGCAGGGAATGAGCAGTTCTTC	CAISVYAGNEQFF	-	few	TRBV10-3	TRBJ2-1
TGTGCCACAGGACCCAGACAAACTAGCACAGATACGCAGTATTTT	CATGPRQTSTDTQYF	-	-	TRBV10-3	TRBJ2-3
TGTGCCAGCACGGGAGTCGGGACAGGGGAATCCTATGGCTACACCTTC	CASTGVGTGESYGYTF	TRBD1	-	TRBV6-1	TRBJ1-2
TGCAGTGCAAACCGACGGAACAATCAGCCCCAGCATTTT	CSANRRNNQPQHF	-	-	TRBV20-1	TRBJ1-5
TGTGCCAGCAGGACTAGCGGGGGGTATGAGCAGTTCTTC	CASRTSGGYEQFF	TRBD2	few	TRBV6-1	TRBJ2-1
TGCGCCAGCAGCCAAGATTGGGCGGGCACAGATACGCAGTATTTT	CASSQDWAGTDTQYF	-	few	TRBV4-1	TRBJ2-3
TGTGCCAGCAGCCCCCGCCAGTCCTACACAGATACGCAGTATTTT	CASSPRQSYTDTQYF	-	-	TRBV6-1	TRBJ2-3
TGTGCCAGCAGCTTAGTTAAAGTCGCGGGTGAGCAGTTCTTC	CASSLVKVAGEQFF	-	few	TRBV7-3	TRBJ2-1
TGTGCCAGCAGTACTTGGTCTTCGCGGGAGCAGTACTTC	CASSTWSSREQYF	-	-	TRBV25-1	TRBJ2-7
TGCGCCAGCAGCCAGGGACAGGGAGGATATAATTCACCCCTCCACTTT	CASSQGQGGYNSPLHF	TRBD1	once	TRBV4-1	TRBJ1-6
TGTGCCAGCAGATTTGTTGGGACGGAAAACAATGAGCAGTTCTTC	CASRFVGTENNEQFF	-	few	TRBV11-2	TRBJ2-1
TGCAGTGCTAGAGACGGTTCCACTCGACTAGCGGGAGTGGCTAGTGAGCAGTTCTTC	CSARDGSTRLAGVASEQFF	TRBD2	many	TRBV20-1	TRBJ2-1
TGTGCCAGCAGCCTCGGGACAGGGGGCTTTTACGAGCAGTACTTC	CASSLGTGGFYEQYF	TRBD1	-	TRBV7-2	TRBJ2-7
TGTGCCAGCAGTTACCGAGCGGGTGGCACAGATACGCAGTATTTT	CASSYRAGGTDTQYF	-	-	TRBV6-5	TRBJ2-3
TGTGCCAGCCACTTCCCGGGACACCAAGAGACCCAGTACTTC	CASHFPGHQETQYF	-	-	TRBV6-2/TRBV6-3	TRBJ2-5
TGTGCCAGCAGTTCGACAGGGGAGGAGACCCAGTACTTC	CASSSTGEETQYF	TRBD1	-	TRBV28	TRBJ2-5
TGTGCCAGCAGTAGGGGACAGGGGCTAAGAAAACTGTTTTTT	CASSRGQGLRKLFF	TRBD1	few	TRBV12-3/TRBV12-4	TRBJ1-4
TGCAGTGCTAGAGAAGGGCTAGCGGGAGTTTTAAAGACCCAGTACTTC	CSAREGLAGVLKTQYF	TRBD2	few	TRBV20-1	TRBJ2-5
TGTGCCAGCAGGTGGGGGACAGGCTCAACTAATGAAAAACTGTTTTTT	CASRWGTGSTNEKLFF	TRBD1	-	TRBV25-1	TRBJ1-4
TGTGCCAGCAGCGAGGGGCCAGGACCTAAATACGAGCAGTACTTC	CASSEGPGPKYEQYF	-	few	TRBV9	TRBJ2-7
TGTGCCAGCGGTCCTCTGGGGGGAGAGACCCAGTACTTC	CASGPLGGETQYF	-	-	TRBV12-3/TRBV12-4	TRBJ2-5
TGTGCCAGCAAGGGGGGAGTGGATCAGCCCCAGCATTTT	CASKGGVDQPQHF	-	few	TRBV28	TRBJ1-5
TGCAGTGCTAGAGACCCCGTTGTAGGGCTGAACATTCAGTACTTC	CSARDPVVGLNIQYF	-	few	TRBV20-1	TRBJ2-4
TGTGCCAGCAGTCCTTCCGTCGGGGGCTACGAGCAGTACTTC	CASSPSVGGYEQYF	-	few	TRBV7-2	TRBJ2-7
TGTGCCATCAGAGCGGGACCGGCGGAAGCTTTCTTT	CAIRAGPAEAFF	-	few	TRBV10-3	TRBJ1-1
TGTGCCAGCAGTTTAGACAGGCGGGGAAGGTCCTACGAGCAGTACTTC	CASSLDRRGRSYEQYF	-	-	TRBV12-3/TRBV12-4	TRBJ2-7
TGCAGTGCTAGAGGGGTAGCGGTAATATACAATGAGCAGTTCTTC	CSARGVAVIYNEQFF	-	-	TRBV20-1	TRBJ2-1
TGTGCCAGCAGTTCAACAGCAGGGGGCAAAAGCGGGAGGGCGTACAATGAGCAGTTCTTC	CASSSTAGGKSGRAYNEQFF	TRBD2	-	TRBV27	TRBJ2-1
TGTGCCAGCACCGAGAGGGCTAGCGGCCCAGAGCAGTTCTTC	CASTERASGPEQFF	TRBD2	-	TRBV2	TRBJ2-1
TGTGCCAGCAGTCGGGGACAGGGGTGGACCTATAATTCACCCCTCCACTTT	CASSRGQGWTYNSPLHF	TRBD1	few	TRBV27	TRBJ1-6
TGCAGTGCTAGAGCCTTTAGAGAGGGACAGGGGGCGGGGTACGAGCAGTACTTC	CSARAFREGQGAGYEQYF	TRBD1	few	TRBV20-1	TRBJ2-7
TGTGCCACCAGTGACCCTACGGACCCCGAGCAGTACTTC	CATSDPTDPEQYF	-	once	TRBV24-1	TRBJ2-7
TGTGCCAGCAGTGTCCGGGACAGGAGGCACAATGAGCAGTTCTTC	CASSVRDRRHNEQFF	TRBD1	-	TRBV6-2/TRBV6-3	TRBJ2-1
TGTGCCAGCAGTGAAGTAGGGACGGGCTACACCTTC	CASSEVGTGYTF	-	-	TRBV6-1	TRBJ1-2